This T cell receptor (beta chain) originates from a study of T cell responses to AZD1222 COVID-19 vaccine. The protocol was immunoSEQ multiplex PCR, while the TCRdb copy is restricted to in-frame clones and leaves out a portion. The sample carries about 150,000 clones, around 89% recorded once. The CDR3 sequence is 16 residues long. V lost 2 bases and J lost 7; bases outside the gene matches: 9. Germline assignment: CDR1 MDHEN and CDR2 SYDVKM. The chain is built from TRBV28 and TRBJ2-5; TRBD2 matches at 11 bases. This sequence originates from an adult in good health. The sequences come from peripheral blood, collected on day 0 of MenACWY control vaccination. The CDR3 region has the DNA TGTGCCAGCAGTTTAACTGTCGGGCTAGCGGGAGGGACCCAGTACTTC. Residues: CASSLTVGLAGGTQYF.